Listed here are 2 T cell receptor beta chains from one sample, sequenced in a study of cytomegalovirus exposure and HLA in healthy donors. Primers included in the PCR were 60 Vbeta and 13 Jbeta primers. The assay was immunoSEQ multiplex PCR, and TCRdb's table has in-frame clones only and misses some. The data hold around 160,000 clones, with 70% to 80% observed a single time. The sequenced material came from PBMCs. Receptors were obtained from a woman in her forties in good health and CMV-seronegative.

The V gene is TRBV30, the J gene TRBJ2-7; TRBD2 aligns across 12 bases. V dropped 1 base and J dropped 3; count of bases not matched to a gene: 1. The V gene's germline CDR1 is GTSNPN and CDR2 SVGIG (reference sequence). The CDR3 has 14 amino acids. Here the CDR3 reads CAWSASGRDYEQYF. CDR3 bases: TGTGCCTGGAGTGCTAGCGGGAGGGACTACGAGCAGTACTTC.

This clone was counted only a few times. The gene calls are TRBV4-1 and TRBJ2-3; possible D gene TRBD2, 5 bases. CDR3 length equals 18 residues. Trimming left V 1 base short and J 2 bases short, with 19 bases between. Germline CDR1 is MGHRA and CDR2 is YSYEKL. The CDR3 spells CASSQGLNGMEVTDTQYF. The DNA of the CDR3 is TGCGCCAGCAGCCAAGGATTGAACGGGATGGAGGTCACAGATACGCAGTATTTT.